This entry describes one T cell receptor (beta chain). The sample belongs to a study of OX40 agonist ivuxolimab in advanced cancers. Study context: Checkpoint inhibitors had been given previously to 40% of patients. Partial responses were achieved by three patients: one hepatocellular carcinoma, two cutaneous melanoma.

Data came from immunoSEQ multiplex PCR; TCRdb stores just in-frame clones and leaves some out. The data hold around 58,000 clones, with around 87% observed a single time. V shed 1 base and J 1 base; nucleotides not matched to a gene: 4. This CDR3 spans 15 amino acids. Looked up from germline, CDR1 is SGHRS and CDR2 is YFSETQ. V and J are TRBV5-1 and TRBJ1-1; 7 bases are a match to TRBD1. Sequenced material: CD4+ or CD8+ T cells sorted from blood, taken in a trial of the OX40 agonist ivuxolimab. The clonotype originates from an adult with an advanced solid tumor such as melanoma, head and neck, liver or kidney cancer. CDR3 protein: CASSLLAGGNTEAFF. CDR3 DNA: TGCGCCAGCAGCTTGTTAGCAGGGGGGAACACTGAAGCTTTCTTT.